The clone carrying this T cell receptor (beta chain) was seen only a few times. Its antigen remains unknown. This entry belongs to a study of CD8+ T cells in alopecia areata. At the level of the study: Each of the treated patients was given oral tofacitinib, 5 to 10 mg twice daily, for moderate-to-severe alopecia areata.

Regarding the study as a whole: The study found tofacitinib significantly decreased scalp clonality and expanded CD8+ clones among the top 100.

V was pared by 3 bases and J by 5 bases, with 7 bases of the junction left unmatched. This CDR3 region has 15 residues. Looked up from germline, CDR1 is SGHAT and CDR2 is FQNNGV. RNA, once extracted, was reverse transcribed into cDNA for use as the sequencing template. The repertoire was sequenced with immunoSEQ multiplex PCR; TCRdb's copy has only in-frame clones and lacks some. The repertoire holds some 180,000 clones, with about 47% as singletons. Regarding treatment: oral pan-JAK inhibitor, 5-10 mg twice daily. This TCR was recovered from a human donor with alopecia areata. The input for sequencing was CD8+ T cells sorted from blood, taken around week 52, from a patient treated with tofacitinib. The V and J genes are TRBV11-2 and TRBJ2-7; 10 bases align to TRBD1. The CDR3 region is CASSLTGGLGDEQYF. The CDR3 DNA reads TGTGCCAGCAGCTTGACAGGGGGCCTTGGGGACGAGCAGTACTTC.